This T cell receptor beta chain was documented in a study of Tregs in tolerant kidney transplant recipients. For the study at large: Related graft donors supplied nonmyeloablative bone marrow transplants, and mixed chimerism was transient.

This clone was seen only a few times. Its antigen is as yet unknown. The CDR3 runs 15 residues. Overall study results and limits: The most relevant donor-specific Treg TCRbeta repertoire apparently came from expansion with activated donor B cells. Changing PCR primers prevented nucleotide comparison between some patients' samples.

Profiling relied on immunoSEQ multiplex PCR, and the TCRdb table lists in-frame clones only, not all of them. Found here are 60,000 to 70,000 clones, roughly 89% of them singletons; the top ten hold 11%. The chain links TRBV21-1 to TRBJ1-1; TRBD1, the table's D call, lacks a check against the DNA. TRBV21-1 is recorded as a pseudogene. The source material was CD8+ T cells from blood, sampled before the transplant. The source is a human donor who received a combined kidney and bone marrow transplant. CDR3 region: CASSITGTRMVEAFF. CDR3 DNA: TGTGCCAGCAGCATAACCGGGACACGGATGGTGGAAGCTTTCTTT.